The next 9 T cell receptor beta chains were all read from a single sample in a study of OX40 agonist ivuxolimab in advanced cancers. Repertoires were generated with immunoSEQ multiplex PCR, while TCRdb's copy carries only in-frame clones and drops some. In the table there are about 93,000 clones, around 94% of which are singletons. The specimen comprised CD4+ or CD8+ T cells sorted from blood, sampled in a trial of the OX40 agonist ivuxolimab. The source of these receptors is an adult with an advanced solid tumor such as melanoma, head and neck, liver or kidney cancer.

The chain employs TRBV27 and TRBJ2-1; the match to TRBD2 covers 13 bases. Trimming took 7 bases from V and 10 from J; bases not matched to a gene: 10. This CDR3 has 15 residues. Per germline, CDR1 MNHEY and CDR2 SMNVEV (reference sequence). The CDR3 is CASNPGLAGRREQFF. The CDR3 bases are TGTGCCAGCAATCCGGGACTAGCGGGACGTCGGGAGCAGTTCTTC.

The rearrangement uses TRBV5-1 and TRBJ2-2; D perhaps matches TRBD2 (6 bases). Trimming took 2 bases from V and 3 from J, leaving 11 bases between them. Looked up from germline, CDR1 is SGHRS and CDR2 is YFSETQ. This CDR3 is 15 amino acids long. The CDR3 region has the DNA TGCGCCAGCAGCTTACGGGGGACGGACACCGGGGAGCTGTTTTTT. This sequence encodes CASSLRGTDTGELFF.

The V and J genes are TRBV27 and TRBJ2-1; D gene ambiguous. V was clipped by 5 bases and J by 8 bases, with 7 bases between them. The V gene's germline CDR1 is MNHEY and CDR2 SMNVEV (reference sequence). This CDR3 comprises 11 residues. For the CDR3, the DNA is TGTGCCAGCAGTAGGTACTATGAGCAGTTCTTC. Amino acids: CASSRYYEQFF.

This chain links TRBV30 with TRBJ1-2; TRBD1 might be the D (5 bases). With 2 bases removed from V and 8 bases from J, the gap between germline ends came to 15 bases. Looked up from germline, CDR1 is GTSNPN and CDR2 is SVGIG (reference sequence). The CDR3 runs 13 residues. The CDR3 sequence is CAWSPPLGVGYTF. The CDR3 DNA reads TGTGCCTGGAGTCCGCCCCTGGGGGTAGGCTACACCTTC.

The chain couples TRBV4-3 to TRBJ2-7; D uncertain. The V gene lost 0 bases and the J gene lost 3 bases, with 6 bases spanning the gap. This CDR3 has 13 residues. The germline gives CDR1 LGHNA, CDR2 YSLEER. CDR3 protein: CASSQEVDYEQYF. CDR3 nucleotide sequence: TGCGCCAGCAGCCAAGAAGTGGACTACGAGCAGTACTTC.

The gene calls are TRBV2 and TRBJ1-2, with 10 positions matching TRBD1. The CDR3 has 17 residues. In germline, CDR1 is SNHLY, CDR2 FYNNEI. Trimming at V came to 6 bases and at J to 0 bases, leaving 10 bases not matched to a gene. DNA for the CDR3: TGTGCCAGCAGCCCCGTGGGACAGGGGATCACTAACTATGGCTACACCTTC. Its protein product is CASSPVGQGITNYGYTF.

The rearrangement joins TRBV30 to TRBJ2-7; weak D call: TRBD1 (6 bases). The germline V gene encodes CDR1 GTSNPN and CDR2 SVGIG (reference sequence). Trimming stripped 0 bases from V and 1 base from J, with 16 bases between. The CDR3 is made up of 16 amino acids. The CDR3 sequence is CAWSVSGVYFSYEQYF. Written as DNA, the CDR3 is TGTGCCTGGAGTGTTTCAGGGGTCTATTTTTCCTACGAGCAGTACTTC. The variable domain in full, with the rest retrieved from reference TRBV30 and TRBJ2-7, is SQTIHQWPATLVQPVGSPLSLECTVEGTSNPNLYWYRQAAGRGLQLLFYSVGIGQISSEVPQNLSASRPQDRQFILSSKKLLLSDSGFYLCAWSVSGVYFSYEQYFGPGTRLTVT.

The chain couples TRBV29-1 to TRBJ1-1; D is perhaps TRBD1 (5 bases). The CDR3 length is 12 residues. V lost 7 bases and J 6 bases, leaving 15 bases between the germline ends. Germline CDR1 is SQVTM and CDR2 is ANQGSEA. As DNA, the CDR3 is TGCAGCGCCGGGGGGAGTGACGCTGAAGCTTTCTTT. Its translation: CSAGGSDAEAFF.

The CDR3 region has the DNA TGCGCCAGCAGCCAGACCGGGACAGGGGGCTGGTACGAGCAGTACTTC. Translating gives CASSQTGTGGWYEQYF. The chain is built from TRBV4-3 and TRBJ2-7; 12 nucleotides match TRBD1. The CDR3 has 16 amino acids. V shed 3 bases and J 4 bases; nucleotides not matched to a gene: 7. Germline CDR1 and CDR2: LGHNA and YSLEER.